This TCR beta chain is drawn from a study of blood T cell repertoires in COVID-19. Whole-study context: Spain, Italy and the United States supplied samples that represented acute and convalescent COVID-19. Sample material is recorded as cDNA or gDNA derived from T cells, B-cell-depleted T cells, or PBMCs.

During active infection, Seattle patients enrolled and were then monitored through disease. Authors' processing steps: Amplified reference gene primers provided the basis for estimating nucleated cell counts. The table came from immunoSEQ multiplex PCR; TCRdb's copy has only in-frame clones and leaves some out. V, J and clone size are taken as reported in that table, and D and trimming were inferred from the DNA itself. The sample lists 400,000 to 450,000 clones; about 91% were seen once. CDR1 MNHNS and CDR2 SASEGT come from the germline V gene. Trimming cost V 3 bases and J 0 bases, with 8 bases left between them. CDR3 length equals 14 residues.

The sample comprised peripheral blood. The sequence came from a woman between 50 and 59 years old with COVID-19, enrolled during active disease. The gene calls are TRBV6-1 and TRBJ1-1; possibly TRBD1 for D (5 bases). CDR3 sequence reads: CASSDPGLNTEAFF. The CDR3 coding sequence is TGTGCCAGCAGTGACCCAGGGTTGAACACTGAAGCTTTCTTT.